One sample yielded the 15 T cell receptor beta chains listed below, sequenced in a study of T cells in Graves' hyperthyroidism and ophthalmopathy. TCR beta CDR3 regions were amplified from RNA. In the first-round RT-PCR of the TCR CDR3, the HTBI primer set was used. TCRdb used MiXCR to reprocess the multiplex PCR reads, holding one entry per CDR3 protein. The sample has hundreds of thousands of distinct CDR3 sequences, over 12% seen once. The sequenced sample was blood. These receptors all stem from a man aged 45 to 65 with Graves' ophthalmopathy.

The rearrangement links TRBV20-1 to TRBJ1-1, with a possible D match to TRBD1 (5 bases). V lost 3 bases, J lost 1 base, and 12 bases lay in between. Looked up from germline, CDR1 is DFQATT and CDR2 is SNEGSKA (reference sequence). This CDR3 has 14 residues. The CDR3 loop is CSASSGSSNTEAFF. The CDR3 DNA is TGCAGTGCTAGCTCAGGGAGCTCGAACACTGAAGCTTTCTTT.

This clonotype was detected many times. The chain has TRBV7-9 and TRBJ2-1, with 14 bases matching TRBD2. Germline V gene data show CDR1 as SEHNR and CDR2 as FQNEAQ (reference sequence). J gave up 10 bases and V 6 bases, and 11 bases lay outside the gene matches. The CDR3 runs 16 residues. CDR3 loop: CASSPQRLAGGSEQFF. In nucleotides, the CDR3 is TGTGCCAGCAGTCCCCAAAGACTAGCGGGAGGGTCCGAGCAGTTCTTC.

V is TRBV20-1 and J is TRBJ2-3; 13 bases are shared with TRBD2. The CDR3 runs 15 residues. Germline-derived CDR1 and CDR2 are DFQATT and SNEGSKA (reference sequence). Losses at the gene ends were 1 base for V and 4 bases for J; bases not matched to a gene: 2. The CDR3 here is CSARGTSGSADTQYF. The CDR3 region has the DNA TGCAGTGCTAGAGGGACTAGCGGGAGTGCAGATACGCAGTATTTT.

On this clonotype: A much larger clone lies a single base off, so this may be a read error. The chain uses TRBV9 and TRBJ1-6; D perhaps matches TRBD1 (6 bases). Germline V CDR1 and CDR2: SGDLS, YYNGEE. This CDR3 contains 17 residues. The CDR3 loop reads CTSSVDGGGGQNSPLHF. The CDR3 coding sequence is TGTACCAGCAGCGTAGACGGTGGAGGGGGGCAGAATTCACCCCTCCACTTT.

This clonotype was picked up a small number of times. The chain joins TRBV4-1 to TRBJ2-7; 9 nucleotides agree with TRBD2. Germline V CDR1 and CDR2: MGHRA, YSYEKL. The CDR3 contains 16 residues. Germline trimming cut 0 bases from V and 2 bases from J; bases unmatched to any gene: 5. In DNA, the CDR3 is TGCGCCAGCAGCCAAGAAAGAGCTAGCGGGACCTACGAGCAGTACTTC. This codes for CASSQERASGTYEQYF.

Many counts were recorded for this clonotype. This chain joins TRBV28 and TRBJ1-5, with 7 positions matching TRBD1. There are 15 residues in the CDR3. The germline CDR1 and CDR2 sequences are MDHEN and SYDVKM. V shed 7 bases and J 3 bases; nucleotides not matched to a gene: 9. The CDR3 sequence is CASTFGQANNQPQHF. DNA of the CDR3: TGTGCCAGCACGTTCGGACAGGCCAACAATCAGCCCCAGCATTTT.

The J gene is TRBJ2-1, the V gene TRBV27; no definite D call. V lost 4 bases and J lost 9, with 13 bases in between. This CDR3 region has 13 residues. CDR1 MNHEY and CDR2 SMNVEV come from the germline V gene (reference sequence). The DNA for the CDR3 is TGTGCCAGCAGTTACCCTGGTAGCTTTGAGCAGTTCTTC. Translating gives CASSYPGSFEQFF.

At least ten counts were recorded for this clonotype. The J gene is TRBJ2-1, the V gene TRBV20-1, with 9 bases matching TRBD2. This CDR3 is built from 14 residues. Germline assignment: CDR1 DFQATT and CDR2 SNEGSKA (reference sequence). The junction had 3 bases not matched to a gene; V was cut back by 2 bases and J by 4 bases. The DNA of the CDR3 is TGCAGTGCTAGACCGGGACTAGCTTACAATGAGCAGTTCTTC. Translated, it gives CSARPGLAYNEQFF.

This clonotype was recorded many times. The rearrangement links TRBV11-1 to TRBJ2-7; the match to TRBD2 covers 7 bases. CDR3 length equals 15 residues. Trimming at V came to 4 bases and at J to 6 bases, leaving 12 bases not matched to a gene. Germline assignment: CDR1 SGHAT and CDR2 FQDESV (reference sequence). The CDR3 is CASSSSVGGEAEQYF. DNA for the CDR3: TGTGCCAGCAGCTCCTCGGTGGGAGGGGAGGCCGAGCAGTACTTC.

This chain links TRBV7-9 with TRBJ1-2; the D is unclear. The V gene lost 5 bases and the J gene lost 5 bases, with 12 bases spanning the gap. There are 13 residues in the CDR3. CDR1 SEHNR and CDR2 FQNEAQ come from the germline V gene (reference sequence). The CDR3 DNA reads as TGTGCCAGCAGCGGTAAATACGGGTATGGCTACACCTTC. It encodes CASSGKYGYGYTF.

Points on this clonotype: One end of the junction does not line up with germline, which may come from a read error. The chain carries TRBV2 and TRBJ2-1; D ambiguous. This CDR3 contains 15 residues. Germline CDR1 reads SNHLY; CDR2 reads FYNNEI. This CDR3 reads CASSEDGSSYSEQFF. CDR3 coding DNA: TGTGCCAGCAGTGAAGACGGTAGCTCCTACAGTGAGCAGTTCTTC.

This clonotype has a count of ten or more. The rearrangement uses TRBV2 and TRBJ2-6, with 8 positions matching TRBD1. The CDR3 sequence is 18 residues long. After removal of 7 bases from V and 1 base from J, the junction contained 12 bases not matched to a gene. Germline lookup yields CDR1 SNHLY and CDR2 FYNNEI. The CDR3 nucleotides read TGTGCCAGCAACACCGCCCGGACAGGGCCTTCTGGGGCCAACGTCCTGACTTTC. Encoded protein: CASNTARTGPSGANVLTF.

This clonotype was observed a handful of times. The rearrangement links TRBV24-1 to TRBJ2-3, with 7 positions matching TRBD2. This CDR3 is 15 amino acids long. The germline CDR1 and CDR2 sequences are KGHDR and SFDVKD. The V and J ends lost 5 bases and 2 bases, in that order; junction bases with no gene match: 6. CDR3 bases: TGTGCCACCAGTGCTCGGGAGGACACCACAGATACGCAGTATTTT. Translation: CATSAREDTTDTQYF.

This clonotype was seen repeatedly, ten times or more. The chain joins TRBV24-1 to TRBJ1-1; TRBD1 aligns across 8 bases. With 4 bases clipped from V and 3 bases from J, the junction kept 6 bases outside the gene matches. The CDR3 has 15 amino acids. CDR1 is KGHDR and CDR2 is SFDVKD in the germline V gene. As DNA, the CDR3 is TGTGCCACCAGTGACAGGGACAGGCCCGACACTGAAGCTTTCTTT. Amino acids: CATSDRDRPDTEAFF.

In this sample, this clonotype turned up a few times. The chain's CDR3 is CASSSPGQGNQPQHF. The CDR3 coding sequence is TGTGCCAGCAGTTCCCCGGGACAGGGGAATCAGCCCCAGCATTTT. This sequence joins TRBV6-1 and TRBJ1-5; 10 nucleotides match TRBD1. The length of the CDR3 is 15 residues. The ends lost 5 bases at V and 4 bases at J; junction bases unmatched: 5. The V gene's germline CDR1 is MNHNS and CDR2 SASEGT.